The rows below give T cell receptor beta chains drawn from one sample of a study of beta chain features in type 1 diabetes. Produced via immunoSEQ multiplex PCR; TCRdb's table is partial and in-frame only. The repertoire consists of about 470,000 clones, with 25% to 35% occurring once and the leading ten covering roughly 0.066%. Sample: naive CD4+ T cells from blood. The receptors originated from a man between 18 and 29 years old in good health. Each CDR3 is given with its conserved first and last residue. A D gene is named only where the DNA matches it firmly. Some rows have no size entry. The others give once, few or many, or a class for an expanded clone.

j_gene,abundance,d_gene,v_gene,CDR3aa,CDR3nt
TRBJ2-6,NA,TRBD1,TRBV7-2,CASSFGTAGANVLTF,TGTGCCAGCAGCTTCGGGACAGCTGGGGCCAACGTCCTGACTTTC
TRBJ2-5,NA,NA,TRBV28,CASTPAGAQETQYF,TGTGCCAGCACCCCGGCGGGGGCCCAAGAGACCCAGTACTTC
TRBJ2-7,NA,TRBD2,TRBV30,CAWRWASGYEQYF,TGTGCCTGGAGATGGGCTAGCGGCTACGAGCAGTACTTC
TRBJ2-7,NA,NA,TRBV29-1,CSGKGIAQEEQYF,TGCAGCGGCAAAGGGATAGCCCAGGAAGAGCAGTACTTC
TRBJ2-5,NA,TRBD2,TRBV28,CASRGTSGSHGETQYF,TGTGCCAGCAGAGGGACTAGCGGGAGCCATGGGGAGACCCAGTACTTC
TRBJ2-1,few,TRBD2,TRBV9,CASSVTSGRINEQFF,TGTGCCAGCAGCGTGACTAGCGGGAGAATCAATGAGCAGTTCTTC
TRBJ2-5,NA,NA,TRBV30,CAWSGTHGTLETQYF,TGTGCCTGGAGTGGGACACACGGGACTTTGGAGACCCAGTACTTC
TRBJ2-2,few,TRBD2,TRBV29-1,CSAEVAGKNTGELFF,TGCAGCGCAGAAGTAGCGGGGAAGAACACCGGGGAGCTGTTTTTT
TRBJ1-5,NA,NA,TRBV2,CASREDSNSNQPQHF,TGTGCCAGCAGGGAGGACAGCAATAGCAATCAGCCCCAGCATTTT
TRBJ2-3,few,TRBD1,TRBV29-1,CSVATGVATDTQYF,TGCAGCGTTGCAACAGGGGTTGCCACAGATACGCAGTATTTT
TRBJ2-7,few,NA,TRBV18,CASSSTYEQYF,TGTGCCAGCTCATCGACGTACGAGCAGTACTTC
TRBJ1-3,NA,NA,TRBV4-1,CASSQDISGNTIYF,TGCGCCAGCAGCCAAGACATCTCTGGAAACACCATATATTTT
TRBJ1-5,NA,NA,TRBV30,CAWSVRGGSNQPQHF,TGTGCCTGGAGTGTCAGGGGAGGGAGCAATCAGCCCCAGCATTTT